Listed below are T cell receptor beta chains from one sample, sequenced in a study of blood T cell repertoires in COVID-19. Sequenced by immunoSEQ multiplex PCR; TCRdb stores in-frame clones only, minus some. The sample includes 150,000 or so clones, around 82% of them seen just once. Source material: peripheral blood. The receptors derive from a human donor with acute or convalescent COVID-19. The donor label of this sample is uncertain. Both conserved end residues are trimmed from each CDR3.

v_call cdr3_aa
TRBV5-1 ASSLGLAGLQETQY
TRBV4-2 ASSQDVTDYNSPLH
TRBV5-6 ASSFTPALGRVDSPLH
TRBV3-1/TRBV3-2 ASRGRRGDYEQY
TRBV6-1 ASSELRPSTGSPLH
TRBV14 ASSHRDRVGVRYGYT
TRBV6-5 ASKAGNTGELF
TRBV11-2 ASSLGMGPQETQY
TRBV3-1/TRBV3-2 ASSQDWTGEMMNYGYT
TRBV7-3 ASSLSLTGSSLSTDTQY
TRBV6-2/TRBV6-3 ASSSGAGQSYEQY
TRBV27 ASSQGEGSEQY
TRBV4-1 ASSQGEGAAGANVLT
TRBV7-2 ASSSKGQGRTEAF
TRBV9 ASSPSQGTAGYT
TRBV7-2 ASSLPSGGGKETQY
TRBV10-3 AISVGAGGIDTQY
TRBV6-5 ASSYADRGGQETQY
TRBV6-5 ASSTPGSDTEAF
TRBV29-1 SATRGEINEKLF
TRBV7-2 ASSLGQGITEAF
TRBV30 AWSRDIGSYGYT
TRBV2 ASSERQGLNQPQH
TRBV3-1/TRBV3-2 ASSLRGAGELF
TRBV18 ASSPLGGSNQPQH
TRBV4-2 ASSQDWTVSGNTIY
TRBV2 ASSGDSSLKRYT
TRBV5-1 ASSFAGQHNSPLH
TRBV9 ASSPGQENSPLH
TRBV2 ASASTTNHSPLH
TRBV5-6 ASSLEHGQLF
TRBV20-1 SARQIYGYT
TRBV6-7 ASSYTNDQGAAVYGYT
TRBV3-1/TRBV3-2 ASSHRDGSPLH
TRBV3-1/TRBV3-2 ASSQDPLAGSYEQY